The rows below give T cell receptor beta chains drawn from one sample of a study of shared clonotypes between healthy human individuals. Repertoires were generated with immunoSEQ multiplex PCR, while TCRdb's copy carries only in-frame clones and drops some. The table includes some 2,500,000 clones, 85% to 95% detected once. The sample consisted of naive CD4+ T cells from PBMCs. Every receptor here comes from a man aged 18 to 30 in good health. Some clones in this sample may be carry-over from other donors' samples. Both conserved end residues are part of each CDR3. A D gene is named only where the DNA matches it firmly. Clone size is shown for a subset of rows, as once, few, many or a class of expanded clone.

d_gene: -; v_gene: TRBV6-1; j_gene: TRBJ2-7; abundance: -; CDR3nt: TGTGCCAGCAGTGATCGGGTCAGGGCTACCTACGAGCAGTACTTC; CDR3aa: CASSDRVRATYEQYF
d_gene: -; v_gene: TRBV19; j_gene: TRBJ2-2; abundance: -; CDR3nt: TGTGCCAGTAGACCAAACACCGGGGAGCTGTTTTTT; CDR3aa: CASRPNTGELFF
d_gene: -; v_gene: TRBV28; j_gene: TRBJ2-1; abundance: -; CDR3nt: TGTGCCAGCAGTCCCCTGGACGGAAGCTCCTACAATGAGCAGTTCTTC; CDR3aa: CASSPLDGSSYNEQFF
d_gene: -; v_gene: TRBV4-3; j_gene: TRBJ1-1; abundance: -; CDR3nt: TGCGCCAGCAGCCAAGCCGGGACGCGGGGCACTGAAGCTTTCTTT; CDR3aa: CASSQAGTRGTEAFF
d_gene: -; v_gene: TRBV7-9; j_gene: TRBJ2-6; abundance: -; CDR3nt: TGTGCCAGCAGCTCCCGGAGCTCTGGGGCCAACGTCCTGACTTTC; CDR3aa: CASSSRSSGANVLTF
d_gene: -; v_gene: TRBV5-4; j_gene: TRBJ1-3; abundance: -; CDR3nt: TGTGCCAGCAGCTGGGGGACAAGGGCCTCTGGAAACACCATATATTTT; CDR3aa: CASSWGTRASGNTIYF
d_gene: -; v_gene: TRBV19; j_gene: TRBJ1-3; abundance: -; CDR3nt: TGTGCCAGTAGGCGGAACTCTGGAAACACCATATATTTT; CDR3aa: CASRRNSGNTIYF
d_gene: TRBD2; v_gene: TRBV5-4; j_gene: TRBJ2-4; abundance: -; CDR3nt: TGTGCCAGCAGCTTTAGCGGGAGCAGGAACATTCAGTACTTC; CDR3aa: CASSFSGSRNIQYF
d_gene: TRBD2; v_gene: TRBV6-4; j_gene: TRBJ2-7; abundance: -; CDR3nt: TGTGCCAGCAGTGCCCCGACTAGCGGGAGAGGGTACGAGCAGTACTTC; CDR3aa: CASSAPTSGRGYEQYF
d_gene: -; v_gene: TRBV27; j_gene: TRBJ2-1; abundance: -; CDR3nt: TGTGCCAGCAGTTTTGGGACACCTTTCTACAATGAGCAGTTCTTC; CDR3aa: CASSFGTPFYNEQFF
d_gene: TRBD1; v_gene: TRBV5-4; j_gene: TRBJ2-2; abundance: once; CDR3nt: TGTGCCAGCAGCTTGGGAGCAGGGGGCGCGGGCGGGGAGCTGTTTTTT; CDR3aa: CASSLGAGGAGGELFF
d_gene: -; v_gene: TRBV6-1; j_gene: TRBJ1-2; abundance: -; CDR3nt: TGTGCCAGCAGTGAACGTTACGGGAAGGGAGGTAACTATGGCTACACCTTC; CDR3aa: CASSERYGKGGNYGYTF
d_gene: -; v_gene: TRBV28; j_gene: TRBJ2-6; abundance: -; CDR3nt: TGTGCCACCCCGGGTGATGGGGCCAACGTCCTGACTTTC; CDR3aa: CATPGDGANVLTF
d_gene: TRBD2; v_gene: TRBV5-1; j_gene: TRBJ2-5; abundance: once; CDR3nt: TGCGCCAGCAGCTTGGGTCCTCTAGCGGGAGGCGTGGAGACCCAGTACTTC; CDR3aa: CASSLGPLAGGVETQYF
d_gene: -; v_gene: TRBV5-1; j_gene: TRBJ2-7; abundance: -; CDR3nt: TGCGCCAGCAGCTTGGTAGGCGCCGAGCAGTACTTC; CDR3aa: CASSLVGAEQYF
d_gene: -; v_gene: TRBV19; j_gene: TRBJ2-5; abundance: -; CDR3nt: TGTGCCAGTAGTGATCGCCAGGGCGGTCAGACCCAGTACTTC; CDR3aa: CASSDRQGGQTQYF
d_gene: TRBD2; v_gene: TRBV9; j_gene: TRBJ2-1; abundance: -; CDR3nt: TGTGCCAGCAGCGTATCCCCCCAAGCGGGAGCAAATGAGCAGTTCTTC; CDR3aa: CASSVSPQAGANEQFF
d_gene: -; v_gene: TRBV10-1; j_gene: TRBJ2-1; abundance: -; CDR3nt: TGCGCCAGCAGTGAGTCACATAGCGGACTCTACAATGAGCAGTTCTTC; CDR3aa: CASSESHSGLYNEQFF
d_gene: TRBD2; v_gene: TRBV28; j_gene: TRBJ2-1; abundance: -; CDR3nt: TGTGCCAGCAGACTAGCGGGAGGGCCCTCCCATGAGCAGTTCTTC; CDR3aa: CASRLAGGPSHEQFF
d_gene: TRBD2; v_gene: TRBV27; j_gene: TRBJ2-3; abundance: -; CDR3nt: TGTGCCACGTGGGTAGCGGGAGACACAGATACGCAGTATTTT; CDR3aa: CATWVAGDTDTQYF
d_gene: -; v_gene: TRBV11-1; j_gene: TRBJ2-7; abundance: -; CDR3nt: TGTGCCAGCAGCTTAGCGCTCGGGAACCCCCTCTACGAGCAGTACTTC; CDR3aa: CASSLALGNPLYEQYF
d_gene: TRBD1; v_gene: TRBV29-1; j_gene: TRBJ1-4; abundance: -; CDR3nt: TGCAGTGGGAGGACAGGGGGTAACGAAAAACTGTTTTTT; CDR3aa: CSGRTGGNEKLFF
d_gene: -; v_gene: TRBV5-1; j_gene: TRBJ2-5; abundance: -; CDR3nt: TGCGCCAGCAGCTTGCTTCCCCGAAACCAGGTAGAGACCCAGTACTTC; CDR3aa: CASSLLPRNQVETQYF
d_gene: -; v_gene: TRBV7-9; j_gene: TRBJ1-4; abundance: once; CDR3nt: TGTGCCAGCAGCCAAGGGGCCACTAATGAAAAACTGTTTTTT; CDR3aa: CASSQGATNEKLFF
d_gene: -; v_gene: TRBV6-5; j_gene: TRBJ2-2; abundance: -; CDR3nt: TGTGCCAGCAGTTACACGCTAGCGTTTTCCACCGGGGAGCTGTTTTTT; CDR3aa: CASSYTLAFSTGELFF
d_gene: -; v_gene: TRBV6-4; j_gene: TRBJ1-3; abundance: -; CDR3nt: TGTGCCAGCAGTTCCGAACCGGGAAACACCATATATTTT; CDR3aa: CASSSEPGNTIYF
d_gene: TRBD2; v_gene: TRBV19; j_gene: TRBJ2-1; abundance: -; CDR3nt: TGTGCCGTTACCAGCGGGGTAGCGGGGGACTTTGAGCAGTTCTTC; CDR3aa: CAVTSGVAGDFEQFF
d_gene: -; v_gene: TRBV5-6; j_gene: TRBJ1-3; abundance: -; CDR3nt: TGTGCCAGCAGCTTTTTCCGGCCGAACTCTGGAAACACCATATATTTT; CDR3aa: CASSFFRPNSGNTIYF
d_gene: -; v_gene: TRBV5-1; j_gene: TRBJ2-7; abundance: -; CDR3nt: TGCGCCAGCAGCTTGGCCCCAGAATCGGCTTCCTACGAGCAGTACTTC; CDR3aa: CASSLAPESASYEQYF
d_gene: -; v_gene: TRBV5-1; j_gene: TRBJ1-1; abundance: -; CDR3nt: TGCGCCAGCAGCTTGGAGGCTGGCATGGCTTTCTTT; CDR3aa: CASSLEAGMAFF
d_gene: -; v_gene: TRBV19; j_gene: TRBJ1-1; abundance: -; CDR3nt: TGTGCCAGTAGTAACAGGGAGATGGGAAACACTGAAGCTTTCTTT; CDR3aa: CASSNREMGNTEAFF
d_gene: TRBD2; v_gene: TRBV18; j_gene: TRBJ2-7; abundance: once; CDR3nt: TGTGCCAGCTCACAGGCTAGCGGAGTCTACGAGCAGTACTTC; CDR3aa: CASSQASGVYEQYF
d_gene: TRBD2; v_gene: TRBV7-6; j_gene: TRBJ2-1; abundance: -; CDR3nt: TGTGCCAGCAGCTTACGGGGTAGCGGGAGAAATGAGCAGTTCTTC; CDR3aa: CASSLRGSGRNEQFF
d_gene: -; v_gene: TRBV4-3; j_gene: TRBJ2-3; abundance: -; CDR3nt: TGCGCCAGCAGCCAAGAATGGACCTTAGGCACAGATACGCAGTATTTT; CDR3aa: CASSQEWTLGTDTQYF
d_gene: -; v_gene: TRBV6-6; j_gene: TRBJ1-2; abundance: -; CDR3nt: TGTGCCAGCAGACCGACAGCGCTTAACTATGGCTACACCTTC; CDR3aa: CASRPTALNYGYTF
d_gene: -; v_gene: TRBV5-1; j_gene: TRBJ2-4; abundance: once; CDR3nt: TGCGCCAGCAGAGGGGACGCTCCAGCCAAAAACATTCAGTACTTC; CDR3aa: CASRGDAPAKNIQYF
d_gene: -; v_gene: TRBV28; j_gene: TRBJ1-6; abundance: -; CDR3nt: TGTGCCAGCACACCCCCCGCGTATTCACCCCTCCACTTT; CDR3aa: CASTPPAYSPLHF
d_gene: -; v_gene: TRBV7-4; j_gene: TRBJ2-3; abundance: -; CDR3nt: TGTGCCAGCAGCCTCAATATTACAGGGCCCACAGATACGCAGTATTTT; CDR3aa: CASSLNITGPTDTQYF
d_gene: -; v_gene: TRBV7-9; j_gene: TRBJ2-3; abundance: -; CDR3nt: TGTGCCAGCAGCTTAGCGCCAGGGGCCAGCACAGATACGCAGTATTTT; CDR3aa: CASSLAPGASTDTQYF
d_gene: -; v_gene: TRBV27; j_gene: TRBJ2-2; abundance: -; CDR3nt: TGTGCCAGCAGTTTATCTGAATCCGGGGAGCTGTTTTTT; CDR3aa: CASSLSESGELFF
d_gene: -; v_gene: TRBV27; j_gene: TRBJ1-2; abundance: -; CDR3nt: TGTGCCAGCAGGACCCTGTATGGCTACACCTTC; CDR3aa: CASRTLYGYTF
d_gene: -; v_gene: TRBV28; j_gene: TRBJ1-2; abundance: -; CDR3nt: TGTGCCAGCAACCGACAGAACTATGGCTACACCTTC; CDR3aa: CASNRQNYGYTF
d_gene: -; v_gene: TRBV28; j_gene: TRBJ1-5; abundance: -; CDR3nt: TGTGCCAGCCACAACTCCTATCAGCCCCAGCATTTT; CDR3aa: CASHNSYQPQHF
d_gene: TRBD2; v_gene: TRBV7-9; j_gene: TRBJ2-3; abundance: once; CDR3nt: TGTGCCAGCAGCGATCTAGCGGGAGGGAGCACAGATACGCAGTATTTT; CDR3aa: CASSDLAGGSTDTQYF
d_gene: TRBD1; v_gene: TRBV5-1; j_gene: TRBJ2-2; abundance: -; CDR3nt: TGCGCCAGCAGCTCCCTTCGGGACAGGGTGGCCGGGGAGCTGTTTTTT; CDR3aa: CASSSLRDRVAGELFF
d_gene: TRBD1; v_gene: TRBV7-2; j_gene: TRBJ1-1; abundance: -; CDR3nt: TGTGCCAGCAGACCGGACAGGGGGCGGACTGAAGCTTTCTTT; CDR3aa: CASRPDRGRTEAFF
d_gene: TRBD2; v_gene: TRBV18; j_gene: TRBJ2-1; abundance: -; CDR3nt: TGTGCCAGCTCACCACCGGGACTAGCGGGAGGTGCCTACAATGAGCAGTTCTTC; CDR3aa: CASSPPGLAGGAYNEQFF
d_gene: -; v_gene: TRBV7-6; j_gene: TRBJ1-3; abundance: -; CDR3nt: TGTGCCAGCAGCTTAGTGGGGACGGACTCTGGAAACACCATATATTTT; CDR3aa: CASSLVGTDSGNTIYF